This TCR beta chain is drawn from a study of spatial heterogeneity in lung cancer. General study results and limits: Mutation tallies in tumors tracked expanded intratumoral alpha and beta TCR counts.

This clonotype is categorized as medium-sized (0.01 to 0.1%). Its antigen is currently unknown. As for time point: sample taken at primary tumor resection. Whole RNA, which was extracted from tumor, nontumor lung tissue or frozen PBMC, was sequenced without any cell sorting. The V end was cut by 4 bases, the J end by 7 bases, with 13 bases between. CDR1 and CDR2 from the germline V gene are SGHVS and FNYEAQ. The CDR3 length is 13 residues. TCRdb re-analysed the 5' RACE reads in MiXCR, keeping a single row per CDR3 protein. The sample holds about 5,600 distinct CDR3 sequences, around 7.7% seen once. The source is a female donor with early-stage non-small cell lung cancer. The sequenced sample was lung tumor tissue, obtained at surgery. The genes are TRBV7-6 and TRBJ1-2, with unresolved D. CDR3 in amino acids: CASSSGVESGYTF. CDR3 DNA sequence: TGTGCCAGCAGCTCCGGGGTGGAAAGTGGCTACACCTTC.